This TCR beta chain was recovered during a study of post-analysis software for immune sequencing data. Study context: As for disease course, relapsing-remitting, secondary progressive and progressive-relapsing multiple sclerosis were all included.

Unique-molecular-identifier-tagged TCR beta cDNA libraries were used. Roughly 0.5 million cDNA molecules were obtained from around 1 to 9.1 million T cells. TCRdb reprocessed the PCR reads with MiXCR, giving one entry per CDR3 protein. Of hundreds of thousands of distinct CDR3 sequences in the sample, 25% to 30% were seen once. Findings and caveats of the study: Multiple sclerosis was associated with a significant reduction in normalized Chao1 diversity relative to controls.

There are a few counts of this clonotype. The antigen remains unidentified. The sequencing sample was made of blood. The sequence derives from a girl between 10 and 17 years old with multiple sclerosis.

The CDR3 sequence: CSAFDREKLFF. CDR3 nucleotides: TGCAGTGCTTTTGACAGGGAAAAACTGTTTTTT. This chain connects TRBV20-1 to TRBJ1-4; TRBD1 is a possible D gene (6 bases). The CDR3 extends over 11 amino acids. Germline lookup yields CDR1 DFQATT and CDR2 SNEGSKA (reference sequence). Trimming took off 5 bases at V and 8 bases at J, with 9 bases between the two ends.